The present entry profiles one T cell receptor beta chain with its context. Its antigen remains unidentified. The entry originates in a study of cytomegalovirus exposure and HLA in healthy donors. Study results and limitations: Researchers reported that three CMV-associated chains were confirmed in vitro as CMV antigen-specific. TCR sequences were mostly rare, though some public TCRs occurred in many donors.

The repertoire was sequenced with immunoSEQ multiplex PCR; TCRdb's copy has only in-frame clones and lacks some. The table records about 160,000 clones, about 86% of them present only once. The donors were part of the validation cohort of around 110 subjects. That cohort was separate from the first cohort, which comprised 666 subjects. J was trimmed by 4 bases and V by 4 bases; bases with no gene match: 9. CDR3 size: 16 residues. Germline V CDR1 and CDR2: SGHVS, FNYEAQ. The gene calls are TRBV7-6 and TRBJ2-3; the match to TRBD2 covers 9 bases. The TCR comes from a woman aged 30 to 39 in good health and CMV-seronegative. The specimen was PBMCs. The CDR3 DNA follows: TGTGCCAGCAGCTGGTCGACTAGCGGCCTTCCAGATACGCAGTATTTT. Residues: CASSWSTSGLPDTQYF.